The source of this TCR beta chain is a study of CD8 T cells in Susac syndrome. V was clipped by 5 bases and J by 10 bases; unmatched bases: 8. This CDR3 spans 14 amino acids. In germline, CDR1 is SGHTA, CDR2 FQGNSA. This clonotype has just one count. The antigen remains undetermined. The RNA, about 0.5 to 1 ug, was put through reverse transcription using random hexamers. immunoSEQ multiplex PCR amplified TCR beta CDR3 across 54 Vbeta, 13 Jbeta. In TCRdb, the immunoSEQ multiplex PCR reads were re-called with MiXCR into one record per CDR3 protein. The sample lists about 190,000 distinct CDR3 sequences, approximately 94% seen once, with 0.098% in the top ten. Study-wide findings and caveats: Repertoires of Susac syndrome CD4+ T cells lacked clonal expansion.

CD8+ and CD4+ T cells taken from blood had their TCR beta sequenced. The clonotype was recovered from a human donor with Susac syndrome. The material sequenced was CD4+ T cells from PBMCs. This chain uses TRBV7-2 with TRBJ2-1; 10 bases match TRBD1. The CDR3 region is CASSENPGQGEQFF. The CDR3 nucleotides are TGTGCCAGCAGCGAGAACCCGGGACAGGGGGAGCAGTTCTTC. Filled out from reference TRBV7-2 and TRBJ2-1, the complete variable domain reads GAGVSQSPSNKVTEKGKDVELRCDPISGHTALYWYRQSLGQGLEFLIYFQGNSAPDKSGLPSDRFSAERTGGSVSTLTIQRTQQEDSAVYLCASSENPGQGEQFFGPGTRLTVL.